Following are 28 T cell receptor beta chains from one sample sequenced in a study of blood T cell repertoires in COVID-19. Profiling relied on immunoSEQ multiplex PCR, and the TCRdb table lists in-frame clones only, not all of them. This sample carries about 230,000 clones, 65% to 90% of them seen once, and the ten largest clones take about 8%. The sample was peripheral blood. Source of these receptors: a woman aged 50 to 60 with acute or convalescent COVID-19.

V and J are TRBV19 and TRBJ2-5, with 10 bases aligning to TRBD1. Germline V gives CDR1 LNHDA, CDR2 SQIVND (reference sequence). The CDR3 is 15 residues long. The junction had 9 bases not matched to a gene; V was cut back by 6 bases and J by 5 bases. DNA of the CDR3: TGTGCCAGTAGCCCCGGGACAGGGGAAGCGGAGACCCAGTACTTC. Protein sequence: CASSPGTGEAETQYF.

J is TRBJ2-7 and V is TRBV2, with D possibly TRBD1 on 6 matching bases. The CDR3 covers 14 residues. Per the germline V gene, CDR1 is SNHLY and CDR2 is FYNNEI. Between the trimmed V and J ends, which lost 7 bases and 2 bases, there was a span of 15 bases. CDR3 sequence reads: CASNSGTKTYEQYF. For the CDR3, the DNA is TGTGCCAGCAATTCCGGGACAAAGACCTACGAGCAGTACTTC.

J is TRBJ2-6 and V is TRBV5-1; TRBD1 aligns across 7 bases. CDR1 is SGHRS, CDR2 YFSETQ, per germline. Trimming cost V 0 bases and J 3 bases; bases outside gene matches: 6. The CDR3 contains 17 residues. The CDR3 loop is CASSLGDSLIGANVLTF. CDR3 nucleotides: TGCGCCAGCAGCTTGGGGGACAGCCTCATTGGGGCCAACGTCCTGACTTTC. The complete variable domain, with remaining parts taken from reference TRBV5-1 and TRBJ2-6, reads KAGVTQTPRYLIKTRGQQVTLSCSPISGHRSVSWYQQTPGQGLQFLFEYFSETQRNKGNFPGRFSGRQFSNSRSEMNVSTLELGDSALYLCASSLGDSLIGANVLTFGAGSRLTVL.

CDR3 in amino acids: CATSRDRASVSYEQYF. Written as DNA, the CDR3 is TGTGCCACCAGCAGAGATCGAGCTAGCGTCTCCTACGAGCAGTACTTC. This sequence joins TRBV15 and TRBJ2-7, with D possibly being TRBD2 (6 bases). The CDR3 spans 16 residues. V lost 0 bases and J 0 bases, leaving 12 bases between the germline ends. Germline V lookup: CDR1 LNHNV, CDR2 YYDKDF (reference sequence).

This clone was seen more than once but under ten times. The J gene is TRBJ1-1, the V gene TRBV7-8, with D possibly TRBD1 on 6 matching bases. Trimming took 5 bases from V and 5 from J, leaving 18 bases between them. The CDR3 contains 15 residues. Germline V lookup: CDR1 SGHVS, CDR2 FQNEAQ. The CDR3 is CASSLPTGRTTEAFF. The CDR3 bases are TGTGCCAGCAGCCTTCCGACAGGACGGACGACTGAAGCTTTCTTT.

The gene calls are TRBV9 and TRBJ2-6; D is possibly TRBD1 (5 bases). Germline V gene data show CDR1 as SGDLS and CDR2 as YYNGEE. The CDR3 is 17 amino acids. Trimming left V 3 bases short and J 0 bases short, with 13 bases between. The CDR3 protein is CASSARGGTSGANVLTF. The DNA of the CDR3 is TGTGCCAGCAGCGCTAGGGGCGGAACCTCTGGGGCCAACGTCCTGACTTTC.

This clone has a handful of counts. This sequence joins TRBV6-2 or TRBV6-3 and TRBJ2-1; maybe TRBD2 (6 bases). V shed 5 bases and J shed 4 bases, with 15 bases lying between them. CDR1 is MNHEY, CDR2 SVGEGT, per germline. This CDR3 has 15 amino acids. For the CDR3, the DNA is TGTGCCAGCAGTATGAGACTAGAGGGATACAATGAGCAGTTCTTC. Its protein is CASSMRLEGYNEQFF.

In this sample, this clone turned up a few times. J is TRBJ2-1 and V is TRBV5-4, with a tentative D call TRBD1 (6 bases). The CDR3 has 15 amino acids. V lost 4 bases and J lost 2, with 13 bases in between. CDR1 SGHNT and CDR2 YYREEE come from the germline V gene (reference sequence). The CDR3 bases are TGTGCCAGCAGCCGGAACGGACAGACCTACAATGAGCAGTTCTTC. Translating gives CASSRNGQTYNEQFF. Complete variable domain (other parts from reference TRBV5-4 and TRBJ2-1): ETGVTQSPTHLIKTRGQQVTLRCSSQSGHNTVSWYQQALGQGPQFIFQYYREEENGRGNFPPRFSGLQFPNYSSELNVNALELDDSALYLCASSRNGQTYNEQFFGPGTRLTVL.

The genes are TRBV9 and TRBJ1-6, with D possibly TRBD1 on 5 matching bases. Per germline, CDR1 SGDLS and CDR2 YYNGEE. V was trimmed by 0 bases and J by 10 bases, leaving 11 bases between them. This CDR3 region has 14 residues. CDR3 region: CASSVGRRGSPLHF. The CDR3 region has the DNA TGTGCCAGCAGCGTAGGGCGAAGGGGCTCACCCCTCCACTTT.

The chain links TRBV6-6 to TRBJ1-5; 10 bases align to TRBD1. Germline-derived CDR1 and CDR2 are MNHNY and SVGAGI (reference sequence). J was trimmed by 6 bases and V by 6 bases; bases with no gene match: 5. This CDR3 spans 14 amino acids. This CDR3 reads CASSLTGGGQPQHF. CDR3 nucleotides: TGTGCCAGCAGCCTGACAGGGGGCGGTCAGCCCCAGCATTTT.

The chain is built from TRBV27 and TRBJ2-7, with 8 positions matching TRBD1. The length of the CDR3 is 14 residues. V shed 1 base and J 6 bases; nucleotides not matched to a gene: 5. CDR1 and CDR2 from the germline V gene are MNHEY and SMNVEV (reference sequence). The CDR3 protein is CASSLYQGAFEQYF. In DNA, the CDR3 is TGTGCCAGCAGTTTATACCAGGGGGCTTTCGAGCAGTACTTC.

The sample holds a few counts of this clone. The CDR3 DNA reads as TGTGCCAGCAGTTTATCGGAGGGTCGGCAGCCCCAGCATTTT. It translates to CASSLSEGRQPQHF. V usage is TRBV27 and J usage is TRBJ1-5; D unresolved. The CDR3 extends over 14 amino acids. Germline V gives CDR1 MNHEY, CDR2 SMNVEV (reference sequence). The V gene lost 0 bases and the J gene lost 7 bases, with 10 bases spanning the gap.

Written as DNA, the CDR3 is TGTGCCAGCAGCCCTGCACGGGGGGCGGAACACACAGATACGCAGTATTTT. Translated: CASSPARGAEHTDTQYF. The chain employs TRBV3-1 (or the pseudogene TRBV3-2) and TRBJ2-3; a weak D match, TRBD2 (7 bases). CDR1 and CDR2 (germline): LGHDT, YNNKEL (reference sequence). The CDR3 contains 17 residues. Trimming removed 4 bases from V and 2 bases from J, with 19 bases in between.

The V call is TRBV7-9, the J call TRBJ2-3; TRBD1 matches 9 bases. The V and J ends lost 0 bases and 0 bases, in that order; junction bases with no gene match: 4. The CDR3 is 17 residues long. In germline, CDR1 is SEHNR, CDR2 FQNEAQ (reference sequence). This CDR3 is CASSLATGGTSTDTQYF. The CDR3 nucleotides are TGTGCCAGCAGCTTAGCGACAGGGGGGACTAGCACAGATACGCAGTATTTT. Together with reference TRBV7-9 and TRBJ2-3, the CDR3 gives the full variable domain: DTGVSQNPRHKITKRGQNVTFRCDPISEHNRLYWYRQTLGQGPEFLTYFQNEAQLEKSRLLSDRFSAERPKGSFSTLEIQRTEQGDSAMYLCASSLATGGTSTDTQYFGPGTRLTVL.

This clone was seen only once. The rearrangement links TRBV21-1 to TRBJ1-2; no check of the table's D call, TRBD1, against the DNA was made. TRBV21-1 is termed a pseudogene. This CDR3 region has 15 residues. CDR3 in DNA: TGTGCCAGCAGCAGAAGTGACAGGCCCCCCTATGGCTACACCTTC. Protein: CASSRSDRPPYGYTF.

The table lists this clone with a count of one. The chain couples TRBV11-1 to TRBJ2-3, with 7 positions matching TRBD1. The CDR3 sequence is 14 residues long. V lost 4 bases, J lost 4 bases, and 5 bases stayed unmatched. Germline V gives CDR1 SGHAT, CDR2 FQDESV (reference sequence). As DNA, the CDR3 is TGTGCCAGCAGCTCGACAGGGTTGTCAGATACGCAGTATTTT. It encodes CASSSTGLSDTQYF.

This chain connects TRBV2 to TRBJ1-1, with D perhaps TRBD1 (6 bases). V lost 6 bases, J lost 10 bases, and 18 bases lay in between. The germline gives CDR1 SNHLY, CDR2 FYNNEI. The CDR3 extends over 13 amino acids. The DNA of the CDR3 is TGTGCCAGCAGCCGACAGGCATCGTGGGGAGCTTTCTTT. Its protein product is CASSRQASWGAFF.

This clone was detected only a few times. CDR3 in amino acids: CASSISGIQNTEAFF. The CDR3 DNA follows: TGTGCCAGTAGTATTTCAGGGATACAGAACACTGAAGCTTTCTTT. This chain connects TRBV19 to TRBJ1-1; D possibly corresponds to TRBD1 (5 bases). The ends were cut back, 3 bases at V and 1 base at J, with 12 bases in the middle. Germline values: CDR1 LNHDA, CDR2 SQIVND (reference sequence). There are 15 residues in the CDR3.

The V gene is TRBV6-2 or TRBV6-3, the J gene TRBJ1-6, with a weak D call TRBD1 (6 bases). The CDR3 extends over 15 amino acids. Trimming cost V 2 bases and J 7 bases, with 12 bases left between them. CDR1 and CDR2 from the germline V gene are MNHEY and SVGEGT. The CDR3 nucleotides are TGTGCCAGCAGTTACGCGGACAGTAAGAATTCACCCCTCCACTTT. It specifies CASSYADSKNSPLHF.

The chain has TRBV7-8 and TRBJ2-7; D is unresolved. V was cut by 3 bases and J by 2 bases, with 11 bases left in between. Germline V gene data show CDR1 as SGHVS and CDR2 as FQNEAQ. The CDR3 consists of 14 residues. The CDR3 is CASSFSLRAYEQYF. The DNA for the CDR3 is TGTGCCAGCAGCTTCTCTTTGCGTGCCTACGAGCAGTACTTC.

The chain combines TRBV28 with TRBJ1-5, with D perhaps matching TRBD1 (5 bases). CDR1 is MDHEN and CDR2 is SYDVKM in the germline V gene. The CDR3 length is 15 residues. Trimming cost V 6 bases and J 0 bases, with 12 bases left between them. The CDR3 bases are TGTGCCAGCAGCGAGACAGCGTTTAGCAATCAGCCCCAGCATTTT. Its translation: CASSETAFSNQPQHF.

The V and J genes are TRBV28 and TRBJ2-1; D perhaps matches TRBD2 (6 bases). The germline gives CDR1 MDHEN, CDR2 SYDVKM. Deletions cut 2 bases from V and 0 bases from J, with 14 bases between. The CDR3 spans 17 residues. The CDR3 nucleotides are TGTGCCAGCAGTTTAAACATAGCGGAGAGCTCCTACAATGAGCAGTTCTTC. It translates to CASSLNIAESSYNEQFF.

A few counts support this clone. In DNA, the CDR3 is TGTGCCAGCAGCTTAGCGCTGACAGGGTGGAACACCATATATTTT. This gives the protein CASSLALTGWNTIYF. The chain uses TRBV7-9 and TRBJ1-3; 7 nucleotides match TRBD1. The CDR3 is made up of 15 amino acids. CDR1 is SEHNR and CDR2 is FQNEAQ in the germline V gene (reference sequence). V gave up 0 bases and J gave up 7 bases; unmatched junction bases: 6.

The chain combines TRBV5-1 with TRBJ1-6; D possibly corresponds to TRBD1 (5 bases). The CDR3 is 14 amino acids. Deletions cut 4 bases from V and 8 bases from J, with 13 bases between. Germline assignment: CDR1 SGHRS and CDR2 YFSETQ. CDR3 in amino acids: CASSPAGDYSPLHF. CDR3 coding DNA: TGCGCCAGCAGCCCCGCCGGGGACTATTCACCCCTCCACTTT.

J is TRBJ1-1 and V is TRBV9; TRBD1 might be the D (6 bases). CDR1 and CDR2 (germline): SGDLS, YYNGEE. The length of the CDR3 is 15 residues. V shed 0 bases and J shed 5 bases, with 14 bases lying between them. The CDR3 DNA reads as TGTGCCAGCAGCGTAGCGGGGGGCGCTAATACTGAAGCTTTCTTT. Its translation: CASSVAGGANTEAFF.

CDR3 in DNA: TGTGCCTCCCGCCGGGAGAACACTGAAGCTTTCTTT. Protein sequence: CASRRENTEAFF. The V call is TRBV30, the J call TRBJ1-1; D not certain. The CDR3 has 12 amino acids. The V and J ends lost 7 bases and 1 base respectively, with 10 bases between them. Germline values: CDR1 GTSNPN, CDR2 SVGIG (reference sequence).

This chain uses TRBV28 with TRBJ1-1; D unclear. The length of the CDR3 is 13 residues. Germline CDR1 and CDR2: MDHEN and SYDVKM. Trimming removed 9 bases at V and 0 bases at J, with 11 bases between. CDR3 residues: CASKRAMNTEAFF. CDR3 bases: TGTGCCAGTAAGCGGGCCATGAACACTGAAGCTTTCTTT.

In the case of this clone: Other DNA sequences in the same sample also yield this CDR3. The rearrangement uses TRBV4-3 and TRBJ2-1, with 8 bases lining up with TRBD1. J lost 4 bases, V lost 0 bases, and 2 bases had no gene match. Germline V lookup: CDR1 LGHNA, CDR2 YSLEER. This CDR3 has 15 amino acids. CDR3 sequence (DNA): TGCGCCAGCAGCCAAGATGGGACAGGATACAATGAGCAGTTCTTC. Translated, it gives CASSQDGTGYNEQFF.